The rows below give T cell receptor beta chains drawn from one sample of a study of long-term antiretroviral therapy in people with HIV. Generated by immunoSEQ multiplex PCR, the TCRdb table keeps only in-frame clones and is missing some. Of under 8,500 clones listed, roughly 70% are singletons. The material was unsorted PBMCs, obtained 0.2 years after starting antiretroviral therapy. These TCRs come from a man aged 35 to 55 with HIV. Each CDR3 is given with its conserved first and last residue. Fields, in order: V gene, J gene, CDR3 protein.

>TRBV4-1|TRBJ1-2
CASSQDAGRQLYGYTF
>TRBV5-8|TRBJ1-1
CASSLELGEDEAFF
>TRBV6-1|TRBJ2-7
CASSEARGREQYF
>TRBV10-3|TRBJ1-1
CAISSPGDTEAFF
>TRBV5-1|TRBJ2-1
CASSLEGRAIYNEQFF
>TRBV5-6|TRBJ2-7
CASRPIGVYEQYF
>TRBV5-6|TRBJ2-3
CASSSLGRGSTDTQYF
>TRBV7-9|TRBJ1-2
CASSWGQGYGYTF
>TRBV19|TRBJ1-4
CASNPTDGGNEKLFF
>TRBV13|TRBJ1-1
CASSSDSSEAFF
>TRBV2|TRBJ1-6
CASSETGTGNSPLHF
>TRBV25-1|TRBJ1-1
CASSDTYGTDVMNTEAFF
>TRBV6-1|TRBJ1-1
CASSERRTEAFF
>TRBV4-2|TRBJ1-1
CASSQVGQMNTEAFF
>TRBV2|TRBJ1-5
CASSEAGYNQPQHF
>TRBV27|TRBJ2-3
CASSPTSGGYGGTQYF
>TRBV6-5|TRBJ1-6
CASSSGPTRNSPLHF
>TRBV5-1|TRBJ2-1
CASGYGGASNEQFF
>TRBV19|TRBJ1-2
CASSNGTYYGYTF
>TRBV19|TRBJ2-7
CASSILPGAGYEQYF
>TRBV29-1|TRBJ1-1
CSVEVLKVDNTEAFF
>TRBV30|TRBJ2-6
CARLSGANVLTF
>TRBV6-5|TRBJ1-1
CASSYIQGETEAFF
>TRBV7-9|TRBJ2-2
CASSLGSLTGELFF
>TRBV19|TRBJ2-1
CASSIPTATEQFF
>TRBV11-2|TRBJ1-1
CASSLDQFDRAVNTEAFF
>TRBV5-6|TRBJ1-4
CASSFTTGLREKLFF
>TRBV13|TRBJ2-3
CASSFGSLRRGDTDTQYF
>TRBV5-4|TRBJ1-1
CASSWEGENTEAFF
>TRBV29-1|TRBJ1-1
CSDYGGLNTEAFF
>TRBV19|TRBJ1-1
CASRISPGSGNTEAFF
>TRBV5-4|TRBJ2-2
CASSHPGQGAGELFF
>TRBV10-2|TRBJ2-7
CASRTGTGFYEQYF
>TRBV6-1|TRBJ2-1
CASTIGQEQFF
>TRBV5-1|TRBJ1-1
CASSDRQGKNTEAFF
>TRBV5-6|TRBJ2-2
CASSLFGTGLTGELFF
>TRBV2|TRBJ1-5
CASSERTGGQPQHF
>TRBV28|TRBJ1-3
CASSLGTGSGNTIYF
>TRBV2|TRBJ1-1
CASSGPTGGWNTEAFF
>TRBV7-9|TRBJ1-2
CASSLGQGAYNGYTF
>TRBV7-9|TRBJ2-2
CASSLKRREGPGELFF
>TRBV6-4|TRBJ2-7
CASIPRQGNTYEQYF
>TRBV19|TRBJ2-5
CASSISGGVQETQYF
>TRBV9|TRBJ1-6
CASSGGPERNSPLHF
>TRBV7-9|TRBJ2-5
CASSFFRDPSTAQYF
>TRBV7-9|TRBJ2-3
CASIPTQGIADTQYF
>TRBV27|TRBJ2-7
CASSSDSGYEQYF
>TRBV18|TRBJ1-5
CASSRGEGRNQPQHF
>TRBV30|TRBJ1-6
CAWSKPDRESSPLHF
>TRBV7-9|TRBJ2-7
CASSLGVDEQYF
>TRBV29-1|TRBJ1-2
CSVEDDAGTNYGYTF
>TRBV10-3|TRBJ2-7
CAISEMGAVYEQYF
>TRBV28|TRBJ2-7
CASSFPGGPYEQYF
>TRBV5-1|TRBJ1-1
CASSPNERREAFF
>TRBV6-1|TRBJ1-1
CASSDGGWNTEAFF